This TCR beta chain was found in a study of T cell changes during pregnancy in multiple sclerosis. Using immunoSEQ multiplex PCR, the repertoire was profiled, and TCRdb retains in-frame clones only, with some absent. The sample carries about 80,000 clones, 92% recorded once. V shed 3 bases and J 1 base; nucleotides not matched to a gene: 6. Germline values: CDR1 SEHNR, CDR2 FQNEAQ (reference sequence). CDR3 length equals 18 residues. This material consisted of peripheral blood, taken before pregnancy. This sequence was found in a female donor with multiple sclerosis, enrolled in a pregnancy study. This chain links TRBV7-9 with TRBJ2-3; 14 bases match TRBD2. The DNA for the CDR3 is TGTGCCAGCAGCTTCCCGGGACTAGCGGGAGTTGGCACAGATACGCAGTATTTT. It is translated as CASSFPGLAGVGTDTQYF. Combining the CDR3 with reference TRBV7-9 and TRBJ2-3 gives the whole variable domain DTGVSQNPRHKITKRGQNVTFRCDPISEHNRLYWYRQTLGQGPEFLTYFQNEAQLEKSRLLSDRFSAERPKGSFSTLEIQRTEQGDSAMYLCASSFPGLAGVGTDTQYFGPGTRLTVL.